This T cell receptor (beta chain) was obtained from a study of T cell responses to AZD1222 COVID-19 vaccine (dated by TCRdb to the early 2020s). With respect to the entire study: Because spike-specific TCR depth and breadth did not differ between the two schedules, AZD1222 recipients who got a second dose at roughly 4 weeks were pooled with those who got a second dose at roughly 12 weeks. TCR sequencing was performed for more than 230 trial participants, of whom approximately 200 were given two doses of AZD1222 and 26 were given two doses of MenACWY control vaccine. Trial participants were enrolled by age into subgroups of 18-55, 56-69 and 70-plus years, and approximately 150, 30 and 60 TCR-sequenced participants, respectively, were included in these subgroups.

This clone has just a few counts. Its antigen is currently not known. Per-base qualities were not stored, and no clone one base away is much larger. This sample's time point label indicates: baseline before first vaccination. Vaccinee samples came from UK trials COV001 and COV002, including a single-blind randomized controlled phase 2/3 trial of AZD1222 (ChAdOx1 nCoV-19) in healthy adults. For TCRbeta chain sequencing, PBMC samples from trial participants were taken at day 0 and at day 28 after the second dose. On the study overall, not on this receptor specifically: A significant rise in spike-specific TCR breadth and depth was observed after two AZD1222 doses relative to day 0 and relative to MenACWY recipients. Participants were mostly white British, with more females than males. The authors suggested clonal diversity may have been underestimated. Vaccine-associated CD4 TCRs spanned the whole spike protein, with dominant responses in regions 160-218 and 743-854. Reportedly, close to half of the unique spike-specific TCRs recognized epitopes lying outside the regions that are mutated in the B.1.351 and B.1.1.7 variants. No day 14 peak-response samples were available, so repertoires were characterized only after the peak T cell response. Only five to seven AZD1222 recipients were SARS-CoV-2 seropositive at baseline, limiting conclusions about previously exposed vaccinees. The 56-69-year group was small, and its depth increase did not reach significance, likely because of low power.

Including the terminal cysteine and phenylalanine, the CDR3 comprises 14 residues. The retained sequence is limited to the CDR3, 42 bases, with the frame set at the first base. At the junction V is shortened by 6 bases and J by 5 bases, with 13 bases in between. CDR1 LNHDA and CDR2 SQIVND were looked up in the germline V gene (reference sequence). The CDR3 regions of human TCRbeta chains were analyzed by immunosequencing. From the authors' description of their analysis: Repertoire TCRs were matched against a reference library of SARS-CoV-2-specific TCRs generated with the MIRA antigen-specificity platform. Breadth meant the fraction of unique TCRs that were SARS-CoV-2-associated, whereas depth meant the fraction of total T cells that were SARS-CoV-2-associated. Using the MIRA data, each spike-specific TCR was assigned both to the spike region to which the TCR was reactive and to a CD4 or CD8 class. Log10-transformed breadth and depth values were compared by one-way ANOVA with Sidak's multiple comparisons tests. In TCRdb, the immuneACCESS table is reduced to in-frame sequences with V and J assigned. These tables do not hold every clone; where another copy was compared, an unresolved V gene accounts for under half, and the others remain unexplained. For V, J and clone size, that table is used; D and trimming come from the DNA. Within this sample are 95,000 to 150,000 clones, with around 87% of them counted one time only. The ten largest account for about 1.2% of the sample.

The sequence came from an adult in good health. The sample consisted of peripheral blood, taken on day 0 of AZD1222 vaccination. The rearrangement joined TRBV19 to TRBJ2-2; the best D guess is TRBD1, with 8 bases matching. The CDR3 has the sequence CASRDREGTGELFF. In nucleotide form, the sequence is TGTGCCAGTAGGGACAGGGAGGGGACCGGGGAGCTGTTTTTT.